Below, one T cell receptor (beta chain) is given with its context. These data are taken from a study of blood T cell repertoires in COVID-19. Per the germline V gene, CDR1 is SGHRS and CDR2 is YFSETQ. The V segment lost 3 bases and the J segment 4 bases; nucleotides outside the gene matches: 11. CDR3 length: 18 amino acids. Per the study methods: Scientists estimated how many nucleated cells there were by amplifying reference gene primers. Profiled with immunoSEQ multiplex PCR; TCRdb holds only in-frame clones, not every one. V, J and clone size derive from that table, while D and trimming were established from the DNA sequence. The sample shows under 300,000 clones, approximately 81% of them seen only once.

Sequencing input: peripheral blood. The chain couples TRBV5-1 to TRBJ2-6; 9 bases match TRBD1. The source is a woman aged 55-69 years with active or convalescent COVID-19. The CDR3 nucleotides are TGCGCCAGCAGCTCGTCTCCCGGGACAGGGTCAGGGGCCAACGTCCTGACTTTC. Protein: CASSSSPGTGSGANVLTF.